This T cell receptor beta chain is drawn from a study of CD8+ T cells in alopecia areata. Study in general: Patients in the treated group were given tofacitinib by mouth, 5 to 10 mg twice a day. The drug, tofacitinib, lasted 6 to 18 months, followed by 6 months off drug.

Only one count was recorded for this clone. Antigen specificity is unknown. Study-level points and caveats: Clonality exceeded that of normal scalp in lesional scalp, most notably in alopecia totalis/universalis.

In each case, RNA was isolated and then reverse transcribed into cDNA as the sequencing template. The protocol was immunoSEQ multiplex PCR, while the TCRdb copy is restricted to in-frame clones and leaves out a portion. Among roughly 75,000 clones listed, approximately 60% were seen once. The germline CDR1 and CDR2 sequences are MGHDK and SYGVNS. This CDR3 has 13 amino acids. V gave up 0 bases and J gave up 6 bases, with 8 bases separating them. The rearrangement uses TRBV25-1 and TRBJ1-1; no firm D call. This clonotype was sampled from a human donor with alopecia areata. The material sequenced was CD8+ T cells sorted from blood, taken at week 0. Written as DNA, the CDR3 is TGTGCCAGCAGTGAATATTTCGGCGCTGAAGCTTTCTTT. It specifies CASSEYFGAEAFF. The full variable domain, with the rest looked up from reference TRBV25-1 and TRBJ1-1, is EADIYQTPRYLVIGTGKKITLECSQTMGHDKMYWYQQDPGMELHLIHYSYGVNSTEKGDLSSESTVSRIRTEHFPLTLESARPSHTSQYLCASSEYFGAEAFFGQGTRLTVV.